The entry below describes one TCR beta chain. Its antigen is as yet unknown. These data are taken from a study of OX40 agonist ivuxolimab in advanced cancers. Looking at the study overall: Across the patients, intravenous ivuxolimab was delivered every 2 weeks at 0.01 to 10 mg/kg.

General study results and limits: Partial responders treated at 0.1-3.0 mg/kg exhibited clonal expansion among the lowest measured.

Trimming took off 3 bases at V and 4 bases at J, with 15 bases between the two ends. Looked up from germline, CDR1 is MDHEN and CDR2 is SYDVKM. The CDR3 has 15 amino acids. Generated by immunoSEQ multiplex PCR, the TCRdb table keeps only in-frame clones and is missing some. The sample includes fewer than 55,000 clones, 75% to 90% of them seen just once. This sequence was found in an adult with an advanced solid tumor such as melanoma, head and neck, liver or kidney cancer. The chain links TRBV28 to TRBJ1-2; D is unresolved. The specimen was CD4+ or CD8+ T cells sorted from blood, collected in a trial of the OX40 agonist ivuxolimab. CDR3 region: CASSFRTQRGYGYTF. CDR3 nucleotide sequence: TGTGCCAGCAGTTTTAGGACCCAGCGGGGCTATGGCTACACCTTC.